Each of the 4 T cell receptor beta chains below was sequenced from the same sample in a study of blood T cell repertoires in COVID-19. Using immunoSEQ multiplex PCR, the repertoire was profiled, and TCRdb retains in-frame clones only, with some absent. Here the sample spans tens of thousands of clones, under 90% being singletons. Sequenced input: peripheral blood. The receptors come from a man aged 55 to 69 with acute or convalescent COVID-19.

This sequence joins TRBV18 and TRBJ2-7; 7 bases match TRBD2. Losses at the gene ends were 5 bases for V and 3 bases for J; bases not matched to a gene: 7. The CDR3 is 14 residues long. In germline, CDR1 is KGHSH, CDR2 LQKENI. CDR3 sequence: CASSTPGLHYEQYF. The CDR3 DNA reads as TGTGCCAGCTCAACCCCGGGACTACACTACGAGCAGTACTTC.

The rearrangement joins TRBV15 to TRBJ2-1, with D unclear. Germline V CDR1 and CDR2: LNHNV, YYDKDF (reference sequence). Trimming cost V 2 bases and J 6 bases, with 14 bases left between them. The CDR3 loop spans 15 amino acids. The CDR3 spells CATSRFDGPGNEQFF. The CDR3 nucleotides read TGTGCCACCAGCAGATTCGACGGCCCGGGCAATGAGCAGTTCTTC.

This rearrangement joins TRBV19 to TRBJ1-2; TRBD1 aligns across 9 bases. Trimming at V came to 3 bases and at J to 2 bases, leaving 7 bases not matched to a gene. Germline-derived CDR1 and CDR2 are LNHDA and SQIVND (reference sequence). The CDR3 loop spans 16 amino acids. CDR3 loop: CASSIGGTGLNYGYTF. CDR3 sequence (DNA): TGTGCCAGTAGTATTGGGGGGACAGGGTTGAACTATGGCTACACCTTC.

V is TRBV19 and J is TRBJ2-7, with D unclear. The CDR3 extends over 13 amino acids. CDR1 and CDR2 (germline): LNHDA, SQIVND (reference sequence). Trimming took 1 base from V and 3 from J, leaving 7 bases between them. CDR3 sequence reads: CASSIGVIYEQYF. The CDR3 coding sequence is TGTGCCAGTAGTATAGGAGTGATCTACGAGCAGTACTTC.